These 18 T cell receptor beta chains came from one sample sequenced in a study of blood T cells in healthy people across ages (dated by TCRdb to the mid-2010s). Libraries were made using 5' RACE. The reads were generated on an Illumina HiSeq 2500. The second PCR ran for about 7 to 11 cycles and used a J-beta primer mix along with a sample-barcoded 5' primer. TCRdb reworked the public reads: Q25 trimming with fastp, MiXCR clone assembly, productive beta chains retained. For every CDR3 protein sequence, its rows merge into one entry that carries the most common genes and DNA. This sample comprises about 1.4 million distinct CDR3 sequences, approximately 59% of them detected only once. The ten largest clones capture 5.5% to 8% of the sample. Sequenced sample: blood. These TCRs come from a man between 18 and 29 years old in good health.

The sample holds a few counts of this clonotype. This chain links TRBV4-3 with TRBJ2-4; D is possibly TRBD1 (6 bases). Matching the DNA end better, TRBJ2-7 makes the J call doubtful. CDR1 and CDR2 from the germline V gene are LGHNA and YSLEER. This CDR3 spans 13 amino acids. The CDR3 nucleotides read TGCGCCAGCACCCTAAGGGGGACCTACGAGCAGTACTTC. It codes for CASTLRGTYEQYF.

This chain connects TRBV2 to TRBJ2-7; D gene unclear. The V and J ends lost 8 bases and 5 bases respectively, with 13 bases between them. The CDR3 extends over 12 amino acids. The V gene's germline CDR1 is SNHLY and CDR2 FYNNEI. The CDR3 sequence: CASLLGIHEQYF. The CDR3 DNA is TGTGCCAGCCTTCTTGGGATTCACGAGCAGTACTTC.

This clonotype appeared a single time. V is TRBV20-1 and J is TRBJ2-4, with 8 bases that match TRBD1. Judging by the DNA end, TRBJ2-7 fits better; the J call may be wrong. Germline V gives CDR1 DFQATT, CDR2 SNEGSKA (reference sequence). The CDR3 loop spans 14 amino acids. This CDR3 is CSASSSQGAYEQYF. The CDR3 region has the DNA TGCAGTGCTAGTAGTTCACAGGGGGCCTACGAGCAGTACTTC.

The sample holds a few counts of this clonotype. The chain combines TRBV29-1 with TRBJ1-2; no clear D. Trimming cost V 7 bases and J 1 base, with 10 bases left between them. Germline V CDR1 and CDR2: SQVTM, ANQGSEA. The CDR3 length is 12 residues. This CDR3 is CSDGPFNYGYTF. In DNA, the CDR3 is TGCAGCGATGGACCCTTTAACTATGGCTACACCTTC.

There are a few counts of this clonotype. The chain joins TRBV20-1 to TRBJ1-5; D possibly corresponds to TRBD1 (5 bases). The CDR3 covers 12 residues. CDR1 DFQATT and CDR2 SNEGSKA come from the germline V gene (reference sequence). The V gene lost 4 bases and the J gene lost 7 bases, with 11 bases spanning the gap. CDR3 sequence reads: CSATGRRQPQHF. The CDR3 DNA sequence: TGCAGTGCTACAGGGCGTAGGCAGCCCCAGCATTTT.

The chain combines TRBV10-3 with TRBJ2-5; 8 bases fit TRBD2. With V trimmed by 2 bases and J by 4 bases, 3 bases remained unmatched. CDR3 length: 14 residues. CDR1 is ENHRY and CDR2 is SYGVKD in the germline V gene. The CDR3 region has the DNA TGTGCCATCAGTGAGGTTGCGGGAGGAGAGACCCAGTACTTC. This sequence encodes CAISEVAGGETQYF.

This clonotype was seen a few times. The chain combines TRBV24-1 with TRBJ2-4, with 10 bases identical to TRBD1. CDR3 size: 12 residues. The V gene end was trimmed by 9 bases and the J gene end by 7 bases; junction bases not matched to a gene: 2. Germline CDR1 reads KGHDR; CDR2 reads SFDVKD. The CDR3 here is CATGTGDNIQYF. CDR3 DNA sequence: TGTGCCACCGGGACAGGGGATAACATTCAGTACTTC.

The chain recombines TRBV4-2 with TRBJ2-1; 7 nucleotides align to TRBD1. Per germline, CDR1 LGHNA and CDR2 YNFKEQ. J gave up 6 bases and V 4 bases, and 15 bases lay outside the gene matches. The CDR3 has 17 amino acids. The CDR3 reads CASSPPGGRGMGNEQFF. The CDR3 DNA reads TGTGCCAGCAGCCCCCCAGGCGGCAGGGGGATGGGCAATGAGCAGTTCTTC.

CDR3 in amino acids: CASSLRGQGSEQYF. The CDR3, as DNA: TGTGCCAGCAGTTTAAGGGGACAGGGGAGCGAGCAGTACTTC. The gene calls are TRBV12-3 or TRBV12-4 and TRBJ2-4; the match to TRBD1 covers 10 bases. TRBJ2-7 matches the DNA end more closely, so the J call is doubtful. The CDR3 is 14 residues long.

The J gene is TRBJ2-7, the V gene TRBV4-1, with 7 bases lining up with TRBD1. V dropped 0 bases and J dropped 4; count of bases not matched to a gene: 6. The V gene's germline CDR1 is MGHRA and CDR2 YSYEKL. The CDR3 sequence is 15 residues long. The CDR3 loop is CASSQDSAGGYEQYF. CDR3 sequence (DNA): TGCGCCAGCAGCCAAGATTCGGCAGGGGGATACGAGCAGTACTTC.

The V gene is TRBV4-2, the J gene TRBJ2-7; D unresolved. V was cut by 1 base and J by 3 bases, with 10 bases left in between. Germline CDR1 is LGHNA and CDR2 is YNFKEQ. The CDR3 has 14 amino acids. The CDR3 DNA follows: TGTGCCAGCAGCCAAGGAGCTAGGTTCTACGAGCAGTACTTC. It yields the protein CASSQGARFYEQYF.

The genes are TRBV5-6 and TRBJ2-5, with D maybe TRBD2 (5 bases). The CDR3 has 17 amino acids. Trimming stripped 1 base from V and 3 bases from J, with 19 bases between. The germline V gene encodes CDR1 SGHDT and CDR2 YYEEEE. The CDR3 spells CASSLIPQTVGKETQYF. In nucleotides, the CDR3 is TGTGCCAGCAGCTTGATCCCTCAAACAGTCGGGAAAGAGACCCAGTACTTC.

The J gene is TRBJ2-1, the V gene TRBV4-2; the D is unclear. The CDR3 consists of 18 residues. Germline V gene sequence: CDR1 LGHNA, CDR2 YNFKEQ. V was trimmed by 0 bases and J by 0 bases, leaving 15 bases between them. The CDR3: CASSQEVDFPLSYNEQFF. The CDR3 nucleotides are TGTGCCAGCAGCCAAGAAGTCGACTTCCCCCTCTCCTACAATGAGCAGTTCTTC.

The chain combines TRBV5-4 with TRBJ2-1, with 7 bases fitting TRBD1. There are 15 residues in the CDR3. With 5 bases clipped from V and 8 bases from J, the junction kept 13 bases outside the gene matches. CDR1 is SGHNT and CDR2 is YYREEE in the germline V gene (reference sequence). The CDR3 DNA sequence: TGTGCCAGCAGACCCACGGGCCAAGGGGGCCATGAGCAGTTCTTC. It codes for CASRPTGQGGHEQFF.

The chain links TRBV7-9 to TRBJ2-7; the D call may be TRBD1 or TRBD2 (6 bases each). The CDR3 totals 14 residues. The V end was cut by 4 bases, the J end by 6 bases, with 16 bases between. The V gene's germline CDR1 is SEHNR and CDR2 FQNEAQ (reference sequence). The CDR3 sequence is CASSSPGGGGEQYF. CDR3 nucleotide sequence: TGTGCCAGCAGCTCCCCCGGTGGAGGGGGCGAGCAGTACTTC.

The J gene is TRBJ2-7, the V gene TRBV29-1; D could derive from TRBD1 or TRBD2 (8 bases each). V lost 6 bases to trimming and J lost 0 bases, with 18 bases between them. The germline CDR1 and CDR2 sequences are SQVTM and ANQGSEA. The CDR3 is made up of 15 amino acids. CDR3 sequence (DNA): TGCAGCGTAGCAGGGGGCGGGACTAGCTCCTACGAGCAGTACTTC. Encoded protein: CSVAGGGTSSYEQYF.

V and J are TRBV10-3 and TRBJ2-1, with 10 bases lining up with TRBD1. Germline V lookup: CDR1 ENHRY, CDR2 SYGVKD. Trimming at V came to 6 bases and at J to 5 bases, leaving 7 bases not matched to a gene. The CDR3 runs to 15 residues. The CDR3 DNA follows: TGTGCCATCAGACTTGGGACAGGGGCTGACAATGAGCAGTTCTTC. Protein sequence: CAIRLGTGADNEQFF.

The J gene is TRBJ1-2, the V gene TRBV6-2 or TRBV6-3, with no clear D. Between the trimmed V and J ends, which lost 7 bases and 4 bases, there was a span of 13 bases. Germline assignment: CDR1 MNHEY and CDR2 SVGEGT. The CDR3 covers 13 residues. DNA for the CDR3: TGTGCCAGCATGGCTCCGCGGGGCTATGGCTACACCTTC. This encodes CASMAPRGYGYTF.